This entry lists 22 T cell receptor beta chains sequenced from one sample in a study of T cell responses to AZD1222 COVID-19 vaccine. The repertoire was sequenced with immunoSEQ multiplex PCR; TCRdb's copy has only in-frame clones and lacks some. The sample contains 100,000 to 150,000 clones, 75% to 90% of which appear only once. Here the sequenced sample was peripheral blood, taken on day 0 of AZD1222 vaccination. The receptors here all came from an adult in good health.

The chain carries TRBV11-2 and TRBJ2-7; 10 positions match TRBD2. Germline V CDR1 and CDR2: SGHAT, FQNNGV. V lost 4 bases and J lost 4; bases outside the gene matches: 10. This CDR3 has 16 amino acids. CDR3 nucleotide sequence: TGTGCCAGCAGCTCTCTAAAAGCGGGAGGGCCTTACGAGCAGTACTTC. It encodes CASSSLKAGGPYEQYF.

The chain's CDR3 is CASSLGTGDEKLFF. The CDR3 nucleotides are TGTGCCAGCAGCTTAGGGACAGGGGACGAAAAACTGTTTTTT. This rearrangement joins TRBV5-4 to TRBJ1-4; TRBD1 matches 10 bases. With 2 bases clipped from V and 8 bases from J, the junction kept 3 bases outside the gene matches. Per the germline V gene, CDR1 is SGHNT and CDR2 is YYREEE (reference sequence). This CDR3 has 14 residues.

In DNA, the CDR3 is TGTGCCAGCAGCTTGGCCGGAAGTAGAGGGATGCGGCGCAATCAGCCCCAGCATTTT. Encoded protein: CASSLAGSRGMRRNQPQHF. The chain employs TRBV5-6 and TRBJ1-5; D ambiguous. CDR1 and CDR2 from the germline V gene are SGHDT and YYEEEE. This CDR3 is 19 amino acids long. The V and J ends lost 0 bases and 2 bases respectively, with 21 bases between them.

This chain's CDR3 is CAISDPGQKNTEAFF. For the CDR3, the DNA is TGTGCCATCAGTGACCCGGGACAGAAGAACACTGAAGCTTTCTTT. The V call is TRBV10-3, the J call TRBJ1-1; TRBD1 matches at 7 bases. V gave up 3 bases and J gave up 1 base; unmatched junction bases: 5. Germline CDR1 reads ENHRY; CDR2 reads SYGVKD. CDR3 length: 15 residues.

The rearrangement uses TRBV18 and TRBJ2-7; TRBD2 matches at 7 bases. With 4 bases clipped from V and 5 bases from J, the junction kept 11 bases outside the gene matches. CDR3 size: 15 residues. Per the germline V gene, CDR1 is KGHSH and CDR2 is LQKENI. The CDR3 region has the DNA TGTGCCAGCTCACAAGGAGCGGGAACCGTCAACGAGCAGTACTTC. This sequence encodes CASSQGAGTVNEQYF.

This chain joins TRBV6-4 and TRBJ1-1, with D unclear. V was pared by 0 bases and J by 2 bases, with 7 bases between. CDR1 is MRHNA and CDR2 is SNTAGT in the germline V gene. The CDR3 has 14 amino acids. CDR3 nucleotides: TGTGCCAGCAGTGACTCAGCAGAAAACACTGAAGCTTTCTTT. This translates into CASSDSAENTEAFF.

The count of this clone is one. The chain links TRBV2 to TRBJ2-5; no clear D. Trimming cost V 5 bases and J 0 bases, with 7 bases left between them. Germline assignment: CDR1 SNHLY and CDR2 FYNNEI. The CDR3 covers 13 residues. The CDR3 here is CASSWQDQETQYF. The CDR3 coding sequence is TGTGCCAGCAGTTGGCAGGACCAAGAGACCCAGTACTTC. Looking up the rest from reference TRBV2 and TRBJ2-5 gives the full variable domain: EPEVTQTPSHQVTQMGQEVILRCVPISNHLYFYWYRQILGQKVEFLVSFYNNEISEKSEIFDDQFSVERPDGSNFTLKIRSTKLEDSAMYFCASSWQDQETQYFGPGTRLLVL.

This clone was seen only once. The J gene is TRBJ2-7, the V gene TRBV19, with D tentatively TRBD1 or TRBD2 (5 bases each). This CDR3 has 17 amino acids. V lost 0 bases and J 4 bases, leaving 19 bases between the germline ends. Germline values: CDR1 LNHDA, CDR2 SQIVND (reference sequence). The CDR3: CASSIEHAGTRPYEQYF. The CDR3 nucleotides read TGTGCCAGTAGTATAGAGCACGCCGGGACGCGACCGTACGAGCAGTACTTC.

V usage is TRBV6-1 and J usage is TRBJ2-1; 7 bases are shared with TRBD2. The CDR3 runs 15 residues. Germline assignment: CDR1 MNHNS and CDR2 SASEGT. The junction had 7 bases not matched to a gene; V was cut back by 3 bases and J by 5 bases. DNA for the CDR3: TGTGCCAGCAGTGACCGGGCGGGAGAGAACAATGAGCAGTTCTTC. Translation gives CASSDRAGENNEQFF.

V and J are TRBV6-5 and TRBJ2-7; 10 nucleotides line up with TRBD1. The CDR3 has 15 amino acids. V was pared by 2 bases and J by 2 bases, with 3 bases of the junction left unmatched. Germline V gives CDR1 MNHEY, CDR2 SVGAGI. CDR3 DNA sequence: TGTGCCAGCAGTTACACGGGGACAGGGGCCTACGAGCAGTACTTC. Translating gives CASSYTGTGAYEQYF.

The rearrangement uses TRBV7-2 and TRBJ2-7; TRBD2 is a possible D gene (7 bases). Germline V CDR1 and CDR2: SGHTA, FQGNSA. The CDR3 spans 15 residues. Trimming left V 4 bases short and J 5 bases short, with 18 bases between. The CDR3 sequence: CASSSTGGNSHEQYF. The CDR3 DNA reads TGTGCCAGCAGCTCGACGGGGGGCAATTCACACGAGCAGTACTTC.

The rearrangement joins TRBV30 to TRBJ2-7; the match to TRBD1 covers 9 bases. This CDR3 comprises 14 residues. Per the germline V gene, CDR1 is GTSNPN and CDR2 is SVGIG (reference sequence). J gave up 6 bases and V 1 base, and 7 bases lay outside the gene matches. The CDR3 nucleotides read TGTGCCTGGAGTGCGCCGGGACAGGGTTCCGAGCAGTACTTC. As protein: CAWSAPGQGSEQYF.

The chain links TRBV5-4 to TRBJ2-6, with D possibly matching TRBD1 (6 bases). Deletions cut 6 bases from V and 0 bases from J, with 16 bases between. This CDR3 has 17 residues. Germline values: CDR1 SGHNT, CDR2 YYREEE (reference sequence). The CDR3 sequence: CASNQGQRYSGANVLTF. In DNA form, the CDR3 reads TGTGCCAGCAACCAAGGACAGCGCTACTCTGGGGCCAACGTCCTGACTTTC.

The J gene is TRBJ1-2, the V gene TRBV5-1, with D unclear. Germline-derived CDR1 and CDR2 are SGHRS and YFSETQ. This CDR3 spans 14 amino acids. The V end lost 4 bases, the J end lost 7 bases, and 17 bases lay between the germline ends. The CDR3 sequence is CASSPDAGLRGYTF. In DNA form, the CDR3 reads TGCGCCAGCAGCCCGGACGCTGGTCTTCGTGGCTACACCTTC.

The chain combines TRBV20-1 with TRBJ2-5, with D possibly TRBD1 on 6 matching bases. The V gene's germline CDR1 is DFQATT and CDR2 SNEGSKA (reference sequence). The CDR3 loop spans 11 amino acids. V lost 6 bases and J lost 5, with 10 bases in between. CDR3 sequence reads: CSAIRGETQYF. The DNA for the CDR3 is TGCAGTGCAATCAGGGGTGAGACCCAGTACTTC.

This chain links TRBV10-3 with TRBJ2-7; TRBD2 is a possible D gene (6 bases). V lost 8 bases, J lost 4 bases, and 9 bases lay in between. CDR1 ENHRY and CDR2 SYGVKD come from the germline V gene. The CDR3 runs to 11 residues. The CDR3 DNA sequence: TGTGCCATCCAACGGGAGTACGAGCAGTACTTC. It is translated as CAIQREYEQYF.

This clone was observed a handful of times. This rearrangement joins TRBV7-9 to TRBJ2-1; 8 bases fit TRBD1. Germline CDR1 and CDR2: SEHNR and FQNEAQ (reference sequence). This CDR3 has 15 amino acids. Trimming at V came to 7 bases and at J to 9 bases, leaving 14 bases not matched to a gene. CDR3 region: CASTSRRQGASEQFF. CDR3 nucleotides: TGTGCCAGCACCTCTAGAAGGCAGGGGGCTTCTGAGCAGTTCTTC.

The rearrangement links TRBV10-3 to TRBJ1-4; no clear D. Trimming stripped 3 bases from V and 4 bases from J, with 6 bases between. The CDR3 has 13 amino acids. The germline V gene has CDR1 ENHRY and CDR2 SYGVKD. CDR3 loop: CAISDRYNEKLFF. DNA of the CDR3: TGTGCCATCAGTGACAGATATAATGAAAAACTGTTTTTT.

V and J are TRBV3-1 (or the pseudogene TRBV3-2) and TRBJ2-2, with no clear D. Deletions cut 0 bases from V and 5 bases from J, with 7 bases between. The CDR3 sequence is 14 residues long. Germline loops: CDR1 LGHDT, CDR2 YNNKEL (reference sequence). The CDR3 region has the DNA TGTGCCAGCAGCCAAGATCAGGTTACCGGGGAGCTGTTTTTT. Protein product: CASSQDQVTGELFF.

This clone appeared a single time. This chain joins TRBV28 and TRBJ1-1; the D gene is possibly TRBD1 (5 bases). Germline loops: CDR1 MDHEN, CDR2 SYDVKM. The CDR3 has 13 amino acids. With 6 bases removed from V and 8 bases from J, the gap between germline ends came to 16 bases. CDR3 DNA sequence: TGTGCCAGCAGGGTTTCGCCCGGACAAGAAGCTTTCTTT. This translates into CASRVSPGQEAFF.

This clone has more than one count but fewer than ten. The V gene is TRBV3-1 (or the pseudogene TRBV3-2), the J gene TRBJ1-1; no clear D gene. Looked up from germline, CDR1 is LGHDT and CDR2 is YNNKEL (reference sequence). V lost 0 bases, J lost 7 bases, and 15 bases lay in between. The CDR3 sequence is 15 residues long. CDR3 in DNA: TGTGCCAGCAGCCAAGATCAGGCAGGTGGTCGTGAAGCTTTCTTT. Translated, it gives CASSQDQAGGREAFF.

The chain couples TRBV5-1 to TRBJ2-1; 9 positions agree with TRBD2. The CDR3 contains 15 residues. J gave up 1 base and V 4 bases, and 3 bases lay outside the gene matches. Germline V CDR1 and CDR2: SGHRS, YFSETQ. CDR3 in DNA: TGCGCCAGCAGCGAGACTAGCGGATCCTACAATGAGCAGTTCTTC. As protein: CASSETSGSYNEQFF.